A single sample is the source of the 13 T cell receptor beta chains below, sequenced in a study of blood T cell repertoires in COVID-19. Using immunoSEQ multiplex PCR, the repertoire was profiled, and TCRdb retains in-frame clones only, with some absent. The sample consists of 110,000 or so clones, approximately 91% of them appearing once. Material for sequencing was peripheral blood. The origin of the receptors is a woman aged 70-85 years who had recovered from COVID-19.

This clone has more than one count but fewer than ten. The chain couples TRBV18 to TRBJ1-4, with D unresolved. There are 13 residues in the CDR3. The V end was cut by 3 bases, the J end by 8 bases, with 10 bases between. Germline CDR1 is KGHSH and CDR2 is LQKENI. The CDR3 coding sequence is TGTGCCAGCTCACCGACGTCCGGGGAAAAACTGTTTTTT. This sequence encodes CASSPTSGEKLFF.

The chain employs TRBV7-3 and TRBJ2-2; TRBD1 aligns across 7 bases. The germline V gene encodes CDR1 SGHTA and CDR2 FQGTGA. With 5 bases clipped from V and 6 bases from J, the junction kept 12 bases outside the gene matches. The CDR3 is 16 residues long. The CDR3, as DNA: TGTGCCAGCAGCCCCCGCCGGACAGGCCTACCCGGGGAGCTGTTTTTT. Protein product: CASSPRRTGLPGELFF.

This clone qualifies as large. The V call is TRBV4-1, the J call TRBJ2-7; 8 bases align to TRBD2. V was pared by 0 bases and J by 4 bases, with 5 bases of the junction left unmatched. The CDR3 length is 15 residues. Germline values: CDR1 MGHRA, CDR2 YSYEKL. DNA for the CDR3: TGCGCCAGCAGCCAAGAACCGGGGGGGCTATACGAGCAGTACTTC. This sequence encodes CASSQEPGGLYEQYF.

The chain joins TRBV10-3 to TRBJ2-6; possible D gene TRBD1, 6 bases. Germline V gives CDR1 ENHRY, CDR2 SYGVKD. The CDR3 sequence is 15 residues long. V was pared by 3 bases and J by 2 bases, with 8 bases between. In DNA form, the CDR3 reads TGTGCCATCAGTGAAGCAGGGGCTGGGGCCAACGTCCTGACTTTC. It is translated as CAISEAGAGANVLTF.

This sequence joins TRBV30 and TRBJ1-4; tentative D call: TRBD1 (5 bases). This CDR3 is 13 amino acids long. Germline V gene lookup returns CDR1 GTSNPN and CDR2 SVGIG (reference sequence). V lost 2 bases to trimming and J lost 11 bases, with 15 bases between them. CDR3 loop: CAWSFRGAGKLFF. The DNA of the CDR3 is TGTGCCTGGAGTTTTCGGGGCGCGGGGAAACTGTTTTTT. Using reference TRBV30 and TRBJ1-4 for the parts outside the CDR3, the full variable domain is SQTIHQWPATLVQPVGSPLSLECTVEGTSNPNLYWYRQAAGRGLQLLFYSVGIGQISSEVPQNLSASRPQDRQFILSSKKLLLSDSGFYLCAWSFRGAGKLFFGSGTQLSVL.

V and J are TRBV18 and TRBJ1-1; 7 bases line up with TRBD1. The J segment lost 8 bases and the V segment lost 5 bases, leaving 2 bases of the junction unmatched. This CDR3 is 11 amino acids long. Germline-derived CDR1 and CDR2 are KGHSH and LQKENI. The CDR3 protein is CASSRDREAFF. The CDR3 bases are TGTGCCAGCTCAAGGGACAGAGAAGCTTTCTTT.

This clone was detected only a few times. The chain has TRBV28 and TRBJ2-7; D not certain. This CDR3 contains 11 residues. V was clipped by 8 bases and J by 9 bases, with 14 bases between them. Germline V gives CDR1 MDHEN, CDR2 SYDVKM. CDR3 amino acids: CASENFRRQYF. CDR3 bases: TGTGCCAGCGAGAATTTTAGAAGGCAGTACTTC.

The chain couples TRBV11-2 to TRBJ1-1; 9 bases map to TRBD1. This CDR3 region has 19 residues. V was clipped by 2 bases and J by 5 bases; unmatched bases: 18. From germline, CDR1 is SGHAT and CDR2 FQNNGV. The CDR3 DNA sequence: TGTGCCAGCAGCTTACAAATACAGGGGGCGCTGGGGATAAGGACTGAAGCTTTCTTT. Translated, it gives CASSLQIQGALGIRTEAFF.

This clone was seen a few times. This sequence joins TRBV18 and TRBJ1-5, with 8 bases that match TRBD1. CDR3 length equals 14 residues. CDR1 KGHSH and CDR2 LQKENI come from the germline V gene. Trimming at V came to 4 bases and at J to 6 bases, leaving 5 bases not matched to a gene. CDR3 nucleotide sequence: TGTGCCAGCTCACGCGGACAGGGCCCTCAGCCCCAGCATTTT. Translated: CASSRGQGPQPQHF.

The chain carries TRBV7-8 and TRBJ2-2; 11 bases line up with TRBD2. V shed 4 bases, J shed 1 base, and the junction held 2 bases outside the gene matches. The CDR3 totals 16 residues. Germline V lookup: CDR1 SGHVS, CDR2 FQNEAQ. The CDR3 protein is CASSWLAGGNTGELFF. CDR3 coding DNA: TGTGCCAGCAGCTGGCTAGCGGGGGGGAACACCGGGGAGCTGTTTTTT.

V and J are TRBV28 and TRBJ2-7, with D possibly being TRBD2 (6 bases). Trimming pared 6 bases from V and 1 base from J, leaving 13 bases between. CDR1 is MDHEN and CDR2 is SYDVKM in the germline V gene. CDR3 length: 14 amino acids. The CDR3 protein is CASRTPGVSYEQYF. CDR3 DNA: TGTGCCAGCAGGACCCCGGGGGTGTCCTACGAGCAGTACTTC. Full variable domain (remainder filled in from reference TRBV28 and TRBJ2-7): DVKVTQSSRYLVKRTGEKVFLECVQDMDHENMFWYRQDPGLGLRLIYFSYDVKMKEKGDIPEGYSVSREKKERFSLILESASTNQTSMYLCASRTPGVSYEQYFGPGTRLTVT.

This chain uses TRBV5-4 with TRBJ1-2; possibly TRBD1 for D (6 bases). The ends were cut back, 3 bases at V and 2 bases at J, with 14 bases in the middle. The germline V gene encodes CDR1 SGHNT and CDR2 YYREEE (reference sequence). This CDR3 has 15 residues. CDR3 sequence: CASSSGGQSNYGYTF. CDR3 nucleotides: TGTGCCAGCAGCTCCGGAGGACAGTCCAACTATGGCTACACCTTC.

V usage is TRBV25-1 and J usage is TRBJ2-1, with 8 nucleotides matching TRBD2. CDR1 and CDR2 (germline): MGHDK, SYGVNS. The CDR3 runs 16 residues. The J segment lost 4 bases and the V segment lost 3 bases, leaving 8 bases of the junction unmatched. CDR3 bases: TGTGCCAGCAGTGATATCGCGAGCGGGGGTTACAATGAGCAGTTCTTC. It encodes CASSDIASGGYNEQFF.